The 21 T cell receptor beta chains below all came from one sample that was sequenced in a study of cytomegalovirus exposure and HLA in healthy donors (dated by TCRdb to about 2017). The library was obtained by the immunoSEQ multiplex PCR assay. The multiplex PCR relied on a mix of 60 forward primers for TCR Vbeta segments and 13 reverse primers for TCR Jbeta segments. Drawn from immuneACCESS, this table holds only the in-frame rearrangements with V and J called that TCRdb kept. Clones are partly lost; checked studies trace under half to an unresolved V gene and leave the rest unexplained. This sample comprises about 200,000 clones, roughly three quarters of them detected only once. The biggest ten clones account for less than 2% of the sample. Sequencing was carried out using PBMCs. Receptors originate from a man in his fifties or sixties in good health and CMV-seronegative.

The gene calls are TRBV18 and TRBJ2-1, with a weak D call TRBD2 (5 bases). The V and J ends lost 6 bases and 0 bases respectively, with 15 bases between them. CDR3 length: 16 residues. CDR1 KGHSH and CDR2 LQKENI come from the germline V gene. The CDR3 loop reads CASSPDAGSSYNEQFF. The CDR3 nucleotides are TGTGCCAGCTCCCCGGATGCGGGTAGCTCCTACAATGAGCAGTTCTTC.

The chain carries TRBV29-1 and TRBJ2-1; TRBD2 might be the D (6 bases). V shed 4 bases and J shed 1 base, with 11 bases lying between them. Germline V gene lookup returns CDR1 SQVTM and CDR2 ANQGSEA. The CDR3 spans 14 residues. The CDR3 nucleotides read TGCAGCGTTGCCGGGAGAATGTCCTACAATGAGCAGTTCTTC. It translates to CSVAGRMSYNEQFF.

The gene calls are TRBV11-3 and TRBJ2-7; 8 bases agree with TRBD1. The length of the CDR3 is 13 residues. Per the germline V gene, CDR1 is SGHNT and CDR2 is YENEEA. V lost 5 bases and J lost 3; bases outside the gene matches: 3. In DNA form, the CDR3 reads TGTGCCAGCAGCCGAGGACAGGGCTACGAGCAGTACTTC. Its translation: CASSRGQGYEQYF.

The chain couples TRBV29-1 to TRBJ1-1, with 9 bases aligning to TRBD1. Unmatched junction bases numbered 4, after V lost 8 bases and J lost 0 bases. CDR1 is SQVTM and CDR2 is ANQGSEA in the germline V gene. The CDR3 length is 13 residues. In DNA form, the CDR3 reads TGCAGCTCCCGGACAGGGGTGAACACTGAAGCTTTCTTT. Translated: CSSRTGVNTEAFF.

The V and J genes are TRBV29-1 and TRBJ2-6; no clear D gene. CDR1 is SQVTM and CDR2 is ANQGSEA in the germline V gene. The V gene lost 8 bases and the J gene lost 2 bases, with 10 bases spanning the gap. CDR3 length: 13 amino acids. This CDR3 is CSSRLAGANVLTF. The CDR3 region has the DNA TGCAGCTCCCGACTGGCTGGGGCCAACGTCCTGACTTTC. The variable domain in full, with the rest retrieved from reference TRBV29-1 and TRBJ2-6, is SAVISQKPSRDICQRGTSLTIQCQVDSQVTMMFWYRQQPGQSLTLIATANQGSEATYESGFVIDKFPISRPNLTFSTLTVSNMSPEDSSIYLCSSRLAGANVLTFGAGSRLTVL.

The CDR3 coding sequence is TGTGCCAGCAGCGCCGGGACAGGGGGTATCTACGAGCAGTACTTC. This sequence encodes CASSAGTGGIYEQYF. The V call is TRBV5-4, the J call TRBJ2-5, with 11 bases aligning to TRBD1. The DNA end lines up better with TRBJ2-7; the J call may be wrong. Germline V gene data show CDR1 as SGHNT and CDR2 as YYREEE (reference sequence). CDR3 length: 15 amino acids.

The V and J genes are TRBV19 and TRBJ2-3, with TRBD1 matching 8 bases. V gave up 3 bases and J gave up 7 bases; unmatched junction bases: 9. CDR3 length: 15 residues. CDR1 is LNHDA and CDR2 is SQIVND in the germline V gene (reference sequence). The CDR3 DNA follows: TGTGCCAGTAGTATGGGGCAGGGGGCGCGGAATACGCAGTATTTT. Its translation is CASSMGQGARNTQYF. The full variable domain, rest sourced from reference TRBV19 and TRBJ2-3, is DGGITQSPKYLFRKEGQNVTLSCEQNLNHDAMYWYRQDPGQGLRLIYYSQIVNDFQKGDIAEGYSVSREKKESFPLTVTSAQKNPTAFYLCASSMGQGARNTQYFGPGTRLTVL.

The chain has TRBV28 and TRBJ1-2; D remains unclear. V lost 10 bases and J lost 0, with 15 bases in between. Germline V gene data show CDR1 as MDHEN and CDR2 as SYDVKM. The CDR3 is 14 residues long. The CDR3 DNA sequence: TGTGCCACCTCGAGGAACGGAGCTAACTATGGCTACACCTTC. It encodes CATSRNGANYGYTF.

CDR3 in DNA: TGTGCCAGCAGCTCCCGGGACACCTCGAACGAGCAGTACTTC. Residues: CASSSRDTSNEQYF. The V and J genes are TRBV5-4 and TRBJ2-7, with D possibly being TRBD1 (6 bases). Trimming took 3 bases from V and 5 from J, leaving 15 bases between them. The CDR3 covers 14 residues. Germline-derived CDR1 and CDR2 are SGHNT and YYREEE (reference sequence).

The CDR3 is CASSPPGQGVTEAFF. CDR3 DNA: TGTGCCAGCAGTCCGCCGGGACAGGGGGTCACTGAAGCTTTCTTT. The rearrangement links TRBV6-5 to TRBJ1-1; 11 bases align to TRBD1. V lost 5 bases, J lost 4 bases, and 6 bases stayed unmatched. The CDR3 consists of 15 residues. The germline V gene has CDR1 MNHEY and CDR2 SVGAGI.

This clone was seen a single time. The DNA of the CDR3 is TGTGCCGGTCGCAGGGGCTACGAGCAGTACTTC. Its translation is CAGRRGYEQYF. The rearrangement uses TRBV19 and TRBJ2-7, with D possibly being TRBD1 (6 bases). The CDR3 length is 11 residues. The germline V and J ends were trimmed by 11 bases and 3 bases, with 11 bases remaining between them. Per germline, CDR1 LNHDA and CDR2 SQIVND (reference sequence). Supplemented by reference TRBV19 and TRBJ2-7, the full variable domain reads DGGITQSPKYLFRKEGQNVTLSCEQNLNHDAMYWYRQDPGQGLRLIYYSQIVNDFQKGDIAEGYSVSREKKESFPLTVTSAQKNPTAFYLCAGRRGYEQYFGPGTRLTVT.

The V call is TRBV7-2, the J call TRBJ1-1; TRBD1 is a possible D gene (5 bases). This CDR3 spans 14 amino acids. Trimming shortened V by 5 bases and J by 1 base, and 11 bases separated the two germline ends. From germline, CDR1 is SGHTA and CDR2 FQGNSA. The CDR3 here is CASSGAAENTEAFF. In DNA form, the CDR3 reads TGTGCCAGCAGCGGGGCGGCAGAGAACACTGAAGCTTTCTTT.

This clone appeared once. This chain joins TRBV27 and TRBJ1-4, with D perhaps TRBD1 (5 bases). This CDR3 is 14 amino acids long. V lost 1 base to trimming and J lost 8 bases, with 11 bases between them. CDR1 is MNHEY and CDR2 is SMNVEV in the germline V gene (reference sequence). The CDR3 DNA follows: TGTGCCAGCAGTTTATGGGGAAGGGGAGAAAAACTGTTTTTT. It yields the protein CASSLWGRGEKLFF.

The chain combines TRBV9 with TRBJ2-1; 11 bases agree with TRBD2. The CDR3 is made up of 15 amino acids. J gave up 2 bases and V 3 bases, and 1 base lay outside the gene matches. Germline CDR1 is SGDLS and CDR2 is YYNGEE. CDR3 region: CASSAGLAAYNEQFF. CDR3 DNA sequence: TGTGCCAGCAGCGCGGGACTAGCGGCCTACAATGAGCAGTTCTTC.

DNA of the CDR3: TGCGCCAGCAGCCAAGCTGACAGGGTCTATACCGGGGAGCTGTTTTTT. Protein: CASSQADRVYTGELFF. V gene TRBV4-1 combines with J gene TRBJ2-2, with TRBD1 identical over 7 bases. Germline CDR1 reads MGHRA; CDR2 reads YSYEKL. The CDR3 consists of 16 residues. V shed 1 base, J shed 5 bases, and the junction held 7 bases outside the gene matches.

The genes are TRBV10-3 and TRBJ1-2; TRBD1 matches 8 bases. Germline V gene lookup returns CDR1 ENHRY and CDR2 SYGVKD. This CDR3 has 11 amino acids. V gave up 10 bases and J gave up 3 bases; unmatched junction bases: 1. The CDR3 DNA follows: TGTGCCACGGGACAGGACTATGGCTACACCTTC. It specifies CATGQDYGYTF.

This clone was seen just once. The chain recombines TRBV5-6 with TRBJ1-1; D perhaps matches TRBD1 (6 bases). The CDR3 totals 15 residues. Trimming shortened V by 0 bases and J by 1 base, and 10 bases separated the two germline ends. Germline values: CDR1 SGHDT, CDR2 YYEEEE. The CDR3 here is CASSLGGQPNTEAFF. The CDR3 nucleotides are TGTGCCAGCAGCTTGGGTGGACAGCCGAACACTGAAGCTTTCTTT.

The chain combines TRBV7-6 with TRBJ2-1; the match to TRBD2 covers 10 bases. The CDR3 is made up of 17 amino acids. The germline CDR1 and CDR2 sequences are SGHVS and FNYEAQ. Trimming removed 6 bases from V and 5 bases from J; junction bases left unmatched: 13. Here the CDR3 reads CASSSTRGGLADNEQFF. The DNA of the CDR3 is TGTGCCAGCAGTTCCACGCGGGGCGGACTAGCGGACAATGAGCAGTTCTTC.

The chain recombines TRBV28 with TRBJ2-7; tentative D call: TRBD2 (5 bases). Trimming shortened V by 5 bases and J by 3 bases, and 11 bases separated the two germline ends. CDR3 length equals 13 residues. In germline, CDR1 is MDHEN, CDR2 SYDVKM. As DNA, the CDR3 is TGTGCCAGCAGTCCACGTCGGGACTACGAGCAGTACTTC. Residues: CASSPRRDYEQYF.

J is TRBJ1-1 and V is TRBV18; 9 bases are a match to TRBD1. The CDR3 is 14 residues long. J gave up 2 bases and V 8 bases, and 6 bases lay outside the gene matches. Germline V gives CDR1 KGHSH, CDR2 LQKENI. In DNA form, the CDR3 reads TGTGCCAGCCTACCGGGACAGGGCAACACTGAAGCTTTCTTT. Translation: CASLPGQGNTEAFF.

Only one count was recorded for this clone. The chain joins TRBV28 to TRBJ1-2, with a weak D call TRBD1 (6 bases). The CDR3 is 16 amino acids. The V gene's germline CDR1 is MDHEN and CDR2 SYDVKM. The germline V and J ends were trimmed by 5 bases and 7 bases, with 23 bases remaining between them. CDR3 coding DNA: TGTGCCAGCAGTCCAGGCACAGGGACGTCCCATGGTGGCTACACCTTC. Translated: CASSPGTGTSHGGYTF.